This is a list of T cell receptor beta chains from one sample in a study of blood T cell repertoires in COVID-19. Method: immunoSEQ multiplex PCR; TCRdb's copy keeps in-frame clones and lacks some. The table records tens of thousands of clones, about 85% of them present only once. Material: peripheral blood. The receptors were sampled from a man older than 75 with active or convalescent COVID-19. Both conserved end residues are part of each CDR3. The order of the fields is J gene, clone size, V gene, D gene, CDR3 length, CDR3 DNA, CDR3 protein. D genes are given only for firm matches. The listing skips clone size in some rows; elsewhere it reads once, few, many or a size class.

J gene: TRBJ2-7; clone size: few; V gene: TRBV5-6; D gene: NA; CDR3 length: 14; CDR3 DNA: TGTGCCAGCAGCTTGCCAGGGCAGACCAACGAGCAGTACTTC; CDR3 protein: CASSLPGQTNEQYF
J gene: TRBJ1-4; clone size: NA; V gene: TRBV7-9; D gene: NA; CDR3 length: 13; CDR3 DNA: TGTGCCAGCAGCGACTTAAAGAATGAAAAACTGTTTTTT; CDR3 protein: CASSDLKNEKLFF
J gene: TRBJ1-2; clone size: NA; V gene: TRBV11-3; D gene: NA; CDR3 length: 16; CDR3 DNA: TGTGCCAGCAGCCCCATCGGCTCGGGGTTCGACTATGGCTACACCTTC; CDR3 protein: CASSPIGSGFDYGYTF
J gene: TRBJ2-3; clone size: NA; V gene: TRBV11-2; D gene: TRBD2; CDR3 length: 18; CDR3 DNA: TGTGCCAGCAGCTCGCCCGAGATCGCGGGAGGGCCACGGGATACGCAGTATTTT; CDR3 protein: CASSSPEIAGGPRDTQYF
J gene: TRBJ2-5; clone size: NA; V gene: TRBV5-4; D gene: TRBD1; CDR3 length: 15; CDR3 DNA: TGTGCCAGCAGCTTGGCCCTGACAGGGGTGGGGACCCAGTACTTC; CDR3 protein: CASSLALTGVGTQYF
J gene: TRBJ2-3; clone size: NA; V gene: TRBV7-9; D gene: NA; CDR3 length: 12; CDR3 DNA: TGTGCCAGCCAGACAGTAACAGATACGCAGTATTTT; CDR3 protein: CASQTVTDTQYF
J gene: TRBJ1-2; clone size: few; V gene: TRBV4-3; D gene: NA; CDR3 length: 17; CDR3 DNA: TGCGCCAGCAGCCCGCAGACTATGGGGGGGGACCACTATGGCTACACCTTC; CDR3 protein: CASSPQTMGGDHYGYTF
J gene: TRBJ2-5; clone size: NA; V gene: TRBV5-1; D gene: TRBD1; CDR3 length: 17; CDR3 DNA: TGCGCCAGCAGCTCACTTGGAGGACAGGGGTACCAAGAGACCCAGTACTTC; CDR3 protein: CASSSLGGQGYQETQYF
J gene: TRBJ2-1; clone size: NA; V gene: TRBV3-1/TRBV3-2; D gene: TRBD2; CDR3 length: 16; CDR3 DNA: TGTGCCAGCAGCCAGGTTAGCGGGGGTCTCTACAATGAGCAGTTCTTC; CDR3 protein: CASSQVSGGLYNEQFF
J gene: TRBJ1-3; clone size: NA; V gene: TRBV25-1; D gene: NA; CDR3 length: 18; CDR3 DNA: TGTGCCAGCAGTGAAGCCCTGGGAGGAGGGGTGTATGGAAACACCATATATTTT; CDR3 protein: CASSEALGGGVYGNTIYF
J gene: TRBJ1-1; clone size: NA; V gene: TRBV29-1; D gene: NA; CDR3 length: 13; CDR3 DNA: TGCAGCGTTGGGCGGGGCGCCAACAGGGAAGCTTTCTTT; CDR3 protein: CSVGRGANREAFF
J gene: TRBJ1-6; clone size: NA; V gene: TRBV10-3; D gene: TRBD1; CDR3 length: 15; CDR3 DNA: TGTGCCATCAGTGAAACGACAGGGGTGAATTCACCCCTCCACTTT; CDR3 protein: CAISETTGVNSPLHF
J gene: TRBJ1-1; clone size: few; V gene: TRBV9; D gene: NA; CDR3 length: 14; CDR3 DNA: TGTGCCAGCAGCCCCCAGGGGTCGGGCACTGAAGCTTTCTTT; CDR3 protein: CASSPQGSGTEAFF
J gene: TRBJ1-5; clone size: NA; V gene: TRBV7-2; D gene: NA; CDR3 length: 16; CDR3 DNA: TGTGCCAGCAGCTCCGGACTCAGGGGAAGCAATCAGCCCCAGCATTTT; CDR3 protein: CASSSGLRGSNQPQHF
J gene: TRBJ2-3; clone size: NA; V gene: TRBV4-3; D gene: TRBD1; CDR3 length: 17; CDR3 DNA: TGCGCCAGCAGCCAAGGGACCGGACAGGGGGCAGTCGATACGCAGTATTTT; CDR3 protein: CASSQGTGQGAVDTQYF
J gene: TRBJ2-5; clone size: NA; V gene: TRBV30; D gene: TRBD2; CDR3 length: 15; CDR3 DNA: TGTGCCTGGAGTGTACCAGAGGGACTAGGAGAGACCCAGTACTTC; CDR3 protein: CAWSVPEGLGETQYF
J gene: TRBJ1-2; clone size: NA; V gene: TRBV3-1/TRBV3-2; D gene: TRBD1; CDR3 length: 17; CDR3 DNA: TGTGCCAGCAGCCAAGTCGGGACAGGGGGCGGTAACTATGGCTACACCTTC; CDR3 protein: CASSQVGTGGGNYGYTF
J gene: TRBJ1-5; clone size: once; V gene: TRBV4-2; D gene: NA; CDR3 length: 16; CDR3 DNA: TGTGCCAGCAGCCAAGGTGCGGAATCCCCGAATCAGCCCCAGCATTTT; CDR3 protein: CASSQGAESPNQPQHF
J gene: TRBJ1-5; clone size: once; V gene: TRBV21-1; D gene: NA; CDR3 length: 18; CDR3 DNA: TGTGCCAGCAGCAAAGAAGGGCCAGGGCGCTATAGCAATCAGCCCCAGCATTTT; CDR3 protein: CASSKEGPGRYSNQPQHF
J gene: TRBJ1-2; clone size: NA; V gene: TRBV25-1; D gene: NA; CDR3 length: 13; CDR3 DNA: TGTGCCAGCGCCCGCGGGGGGGAATATGGCTACACCTTC; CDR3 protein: CASARGGEYGYTF
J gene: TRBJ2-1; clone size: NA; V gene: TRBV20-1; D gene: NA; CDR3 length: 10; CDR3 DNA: TGCAGTGCTAGGAGGGATGAGCAGTTCTTC; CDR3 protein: CSARRDEQFF
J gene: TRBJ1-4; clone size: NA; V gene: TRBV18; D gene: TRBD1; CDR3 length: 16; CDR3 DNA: TGTGCCAGCTCACCACCACAAGGGGGCATGGGTGAAAAACTGTTTTTT; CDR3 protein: CASSPPQGGMGEKLFF
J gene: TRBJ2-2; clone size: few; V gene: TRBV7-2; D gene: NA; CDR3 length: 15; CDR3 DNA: TGTGCCAGCAGCTTCAACGTCGGGGGCACCGGGGAGCTGTTTTTT; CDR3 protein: CASSFNVGGTGELFF
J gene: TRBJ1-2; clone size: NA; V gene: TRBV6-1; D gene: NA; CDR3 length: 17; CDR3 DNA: TGTGCCAGCAGTGAAGGGATCCAGGGAACGAGTACCTATGGCTACACCTTC; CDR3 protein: CASSEGIQGTSTYGYTF
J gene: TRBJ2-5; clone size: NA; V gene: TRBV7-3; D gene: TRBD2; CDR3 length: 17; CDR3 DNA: TGTGCCAGCAGCTTGGGGACTAGCGGGAGGGCCCTAGAGACCCAGTACTTC; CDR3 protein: CASSLGTSGRALETQYF
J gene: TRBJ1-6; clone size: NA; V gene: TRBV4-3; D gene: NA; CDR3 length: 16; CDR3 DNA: TGCGCCAGCAGCCAAGAACCGGGACACCAAAATTCACCCCTCCACTTT; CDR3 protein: CASSQEPGHQNSPLHF